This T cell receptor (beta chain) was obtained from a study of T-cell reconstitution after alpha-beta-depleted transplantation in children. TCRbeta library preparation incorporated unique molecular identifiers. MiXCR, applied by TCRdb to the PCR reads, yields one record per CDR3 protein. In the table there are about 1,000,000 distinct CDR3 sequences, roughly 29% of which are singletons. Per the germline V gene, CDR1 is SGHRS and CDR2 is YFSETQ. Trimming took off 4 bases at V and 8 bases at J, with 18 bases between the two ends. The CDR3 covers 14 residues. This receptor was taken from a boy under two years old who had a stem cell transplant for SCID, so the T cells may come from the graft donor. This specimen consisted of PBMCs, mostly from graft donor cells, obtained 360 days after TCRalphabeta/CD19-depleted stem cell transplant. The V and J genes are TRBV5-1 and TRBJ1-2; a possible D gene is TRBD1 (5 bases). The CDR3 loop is CASSPPAPGTGYTF. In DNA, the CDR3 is TGCGCCAGCAGCCCGCCGGCCCCCGGGACCGGCTACACCTTC.